Listed below are T cell receptor beta chains from one sample, sequenced in a study of radiotherapy plus CTLA-4 blockade in lung cancer. TCRdb keeps only in-frame clones here, not all; method: immunoSEQ multiplex PCR. The repertoire holds 90,000 to 150,000 clones, around 75% seen once, with about 5.2% in the top ten. The sequencing used peripheral blood, collected from a patient treated with radiotherapy plus ipilimumab. The origin of the receptors is a human donor with non-small cell lung cancer who had a partial response to radiotherapy plus ipilimumab. The conserved cysteine and the conserved F or W are not part of the CDR3 here. D genes are given only for firm matches.

J gene | V gene | D gene | CDR3 protein
TRBJ1-3 | TRBV4-2 | NA | ASSQEGEVRDTIY
TRBJ1-2 | TRBV6-1 | TRBD1 | ASRRTGQGNYGYT
TRBJ2-7 | TRBV2 | TRBD1 | ASSVKGARWEQY
TRBJ2-1 | TRBV29-1 | TRBD1 | SARRQGATVEQF
TRBJ1-4 | TRBV11-2 | NA | ASSLDRRQGKGVEEKLF
TRBJ1-5 | TRBV30 | TRBD1 | AFRDRENQPQH
TRBJ2-1 | TRBV7-2 | TRBD2 | ASSQTSGSHEQF
TRBJ2-5 | TRBV29-1 | TRBD1 | IVTGTGRQETQY
TRBJ2-2 | TRBV7-6 | TRBD1 | ASSLAGQGATGELF
TRBJ1-1 | TRBV18 | NA | ASSPSQNTEAF
TRBJ2-5 | TRBV18 | TRBD2 | ASSLDGLAVRETQY
TRBJ2-6 | TRBV18 | TRBD1 | ASSPPRQGVESVLT
TRBJ1-1 | TRBV7-2 | NA | ASSLSGLKNTEAF
TRBJ2-2 | TRBV15 | TRBD1 | ATSPRTGNTGELF
TRBJ2-2 | TRBV5-1 | NA | ASSSESGRELF
TRBJ1-2 | TRBV28 | TRBD1 | ASSTQARGRYGYT
TRBJ2-3 | TRBV28 | NA | ASSLGTQY
TRBJ1-1 | TRBV28 | NA | ASSLYASEAF
TRBJ1-1 | TRBV6-6 | TRBD1 | ASRRQGNTEAF
TRBJ2-2 | TRBV25-1 | TRBD1 | ASSKQGPGTGELF
TRBJ1-1 | TRBV11-3 | NA | ASSLGGGRNTEAF
TRBJ1-1 | TRBV18 | TRBD1 | ASRDRGQNTEAF
TRBJ2-5 | TRBV5-1 | TRBD1 | ASSFGQGGMETQY
TRBJ2-6 | TRBV2 | NA | ASTGSGANVLT
TRBJ2-1 | TRBV29-1 | TRBD1 | SGFGTGGTYNEQF
TRBJ2-3 | TRBV7-2 | NA | ASSLTRNTDTQY
TRBJ1-4 | TRBV30 | NA | AWSLTQGTNEKLF
TRBJ2-5 | TRBV5-1 | NA | ASSLATGTKTQY
TRBJ1-3 | TRBV5-4 | NA | ASSSGQYGNTIY
TRBJ2-5 | TRBV6-4 | NA | ASTETWRQVNRETQY
TRBJ2-5 | TRBV2 | NA | ASGKIQGRETQY
TRBJ2-1 | TRBV2 | NA | ASILIGANEQF
TRBJ2-3 | TRBV28 | NA | ASEGRVFTDTQY
TRBJ2-1 | TRBV28 | NA | ASSLAQNEQF
TRBJ2-5 | TRBV2 | TRBD1 | ASAGSRDRGQTQY
TRBJ2-2 | TRBV6-4 | TRBD2 | ASSVAGGPGELF
TRBJ2-7 | TRBV28 | NA | ASNGITYEQY
TRBJ2-3 | TRBV2 | NA | AANLRGTDTQY
NA | TRBV19 | NA | ASAVAHRSYEQY
TRBJ2-3 | TRBV11-1 | TRBD2 | ASSLAGGEDTQY
TRBJ2-3 | TRBV18 | NA | ASSPSGQLITDTQY
TRBJ2-2 | TRBV5-4 | TRBD1 | ASSLPPGQGITGELF
TRBJ1-2 | TRBV28 | NA | ASSLPGDGYT
TRBJ2-3 | TRBV18 | NA | ASSPPGLASISTDTQY